These 31 T cell receptor beta chains share one sample of origin, sequenced in a study of regulatory T cells in long-lasting Graves disease. As to time point: newly diagnosed GD, antithyroid drugs for less than 3 months. The TCR library was prepared using RNA isolated from PBMCs. The authors built TCR beta libraries using iRepertoire HTBI primers and Arm-PCR of CDR3 regions. From the multiplex PCR reads, TCRdb called clonotypes with MiXCR, one entry per CDR3 protein. This table has fewer than 550,000 distinct CDR3 sequences, around 17% appearing once. The same data also contributed to another study, on T cells in Graves' hyperthyroidism and ophthalmopathy.

The sample consisted of peripheral blood mononuclear cells (PBMCs), taken at new diagnosis, from a patient treated with antithyroid drugs. Source of these receptors: a woman aged 18-30 years with Graves disease.

This clonotype was counted between two and nine times. The genes are TRBV6-1 and TRBJ1-5; a weak D match, TRBD1 (6 bases). CDR3 length: 14 residues. Germline V gene sequence: CDR1 MNHNS, CDR2 SASEGT. Between the trimmed V and J ends, which lost 6 bases and 6 bases, there was a span of 15 bases. Here the CDR3 reads CASRGGARVQPQHF. Written as DNA, the CDR3 is TGTGCCAGCAGAGGGGGGGCTCGGGTTCAGCCCCAGCATTTT.

This clonotype showed up just once. A much bigger clone sits one base away, suggesting this may be a read error. This rearrangement joins TRBV28 to TRBJ2-7; no clear D gene. The CDR3 covers 13 residues. Germline values: CDR1 MDHEN, CDR2 SYDVKM. This CDR3 is CASSLNSYYEQHF. The CDR3 coding sequence is TGTGCCAGCAGTTTAAACAGTTACTACGAGCAGCACTTC.

This clonotype was seen a handful of times. V is TRBV29-1 and J is TRBJ2-3; either TRBD1 or TRBD2 may fit D (5 bases each). Trimming cost V 7 bases and J 6 bases, with 17 bases left between them. Germline V gene sequence: CDR1 SQVTM, CDR2 ANQGSEA. This CDR3 spans 13 amino acids. CDR3 DNA sequence: TGCAGCGAACAGGAGGTATTAGGCGATACGCAGTATTTT. Amino acids: CSEQEVLGDTQYF.

CDR3 sequence (DNA): TGTGCCAGCAGCCCAGGGGGACTAGCGGGAGGGGGGGCAGATACGCAGTATTTT. This translates into CASSPGGLAGGGADTQYF. This chain connects TRBV11-3 to TRBJ2-3, with 16 bases matching TRBD2. Germline-derived CDR1 and CDR2 are SGHNT and YENEEA. This CDR3 spans 18 amino acids. J was trimmed by 4 bases and V by 5 bases; bases with no gene match: 9. The variable domain in full, completed from reference TRBV11-3 and TRBJ2-3, reads EAGVVQSPRYKIIEKKQPVAFWCNPISGHNTLYWYLQNLGQGPELLIRYENEEAVDDSQLPKDRFSAERLKGVDSTLKIQPAELGDSAVYLCASSPGGLAGGGADTQYFGPGTRLTVL.

The rearrangement uses TRBV30 and TRBJ2-3, with D hard to call. V dropped 5 bases and J dropped 5 bases, with 5 bases sitting between them. CDR1 is GTSNPN, CDR2 SVGIG, per germline (reference sequence). This CDR3 region has 10 residues. For the CDR3, the DNA is TGTGCCTGGGGTCAAGATACGCAGTATTTT. This translates into CAWGQDTQYF.

This clonotype was observed many times. The rearrangement joins TRBV18 to TRBJ2-3; D is undetermined. The germline V and J ends were trimmed by 0 bases and 4 bases, with 5 bases remaining between them. The germline V gene has CDR1 KGHSH and CDR2 LQKENI. This CDR3 has 13 amino acids. DNA of the CDR3: TGTGCCAGCTCACCACCGCTATCAGATACGCAGTATTTT. This translates into CASSPPLSDTQYF.

This clonotype was recorded once. This chain links TRBV7-9 with TRBJ1-4; D possibly corresponds to TRBD1 (6 bases). Germline V gene lookup returns CDR1 SEHNR and CDR2 FQNEAQ (reference sequence). The ends were cut back, 5 bases at V and 5 bases at J, with 9 bases in the middle. The CDR3 has 13 residues. CDR3 DNA sequence: TGTGCCAGCAGCACAGGGAAGAATGAAAAACTGTTTTTT. Translated: CASSTGKNEKLFF.

This clonotype has a handful of counts. V usage is TRBV4-1 and J usage is TRBJ2-3; D possibly corresponds to TRBD2 (6 bases). Germline values: CDR1 MGHRA, CDR2 YSYEKL. This CDR3 spans 15 amino acids. Trimming stripped 0 bases from V and 1 base from J, with 8 bases between. In DNA form, the CDR3 reads TGCGCCAGCAGCCAAGATTCTAGCGGCACAGATACGCAGTATTTT. Protein sequence: CASSQDSSGTDTQYF.

This clonotype was seen repeatedly, ten times or more. The gene calls are TRBV20-1 and TRBJ2-5, with unresolved D. CDR1 is DFQATT, CDR2 SNEGSKA, per germline (reference sequence). There are 14 residues in the CDR3. V lost 0 bases and J lost 2, with 10 bases in between. Here the CDR3 reads CSARDLGGQETQYF. Here the CDR3 DNA reads TGCAGTGCTAGAGATCTAGGCGGTCAAGAGACCCAGTACTTC.

This clonotype appeared many times. The chain joins TRBV20-1 to TRBJ2-1; TRBD2 matches at 11 bases. Germline loops: CDR1 DFQATT, CDR2 SNEGSKA (reference sequence). This CDR3 contains 16 residues. V gave up 3 bases and J gave up 8 bases; unmatched junction bases: 12. In nucleotides, the CDR3 is TGCAGTGCTAGCCTACAGACTAGCGGGAATTTCGATGAGCAGTTCTTC. It translates to CSASLQTSGNFDEQFF.

The chain carries TRBV28 and TRBJ1-4, with no clear D. This CDR3 region has 14 residues. Trimming stripped 4 bases from V and 1 base from J, with 7 bases between. The germline gives CDR1 MDHEN, CDR2 SYDVKM. The CDR3 reads CASSSAGTNEKLFF. The CDR3 DNA sequence: TGTGCCAGCAGTTCCGCCGGAACTAATGAAAAACTGTTTTTT.

Ten or more counts support this clonotype. The chain recombines TRBV7-2 with TRBJ1-2; possible D gene TRBD1, 6 bases. The CDR3 contains 13 residues. Germline V CDR1 and CDR2: SGHTA, FQGNSA. The germline V and J ends were trimmed by 2 bases and 6 bases, with 10 bases remaining between them. The CDR3 region has the DNA TGTGCCAGCAGCTTACCAGGGGCCCATGGCTACACCTTC. Translation gives CASSLPGAHGYTF.

The chain combines TRBV6-1 with TRBJ2-6, with a possible D match to TRBD2 (5 bases). CDR1 is MNHNS and CDR2 is SASEGT in the germline V gene. There are 17 residues in the CDR3. The V end was cut by 6 bases, the J end by 0 bases, with 15 bases between. The CDR3 spells CASSRPNRGSGANVLTF. The CDR3 DNA is TGTGCCAGCAGCAGACCTAACCGGGGCTCTGGGGCCAACGTCCTGACTTTC.

This clonotype was seen ten or more times. The chain combines TRBV28 with TRBJ2-7; perhaps D is TRBD1 or TRBD2 (5 bases each). V lost 6 bases, J lost 3 bases, and 15 bases lay in between. The CDR3 has 14 residues. Per germline, CDR1 MDHEN and CDR2 SYDVKM. The CDR3 DNA reads TGTGCCAGCAGATTGGGACCGAACAACTACGAGCAGTACTTC. Protein sequence: CASRLGPNNYEQYF. Supplemented by reference TRBV28 and TRBJ2-7, the full variable domain reads DVKVTQSSRYLVKRTGEKVFLECVQDMDHENMFWYRQDPGLGLRLIYFSYDVKMKEKGDIPEGYSVSREKKERFSLILESASTNQTSMYLCASRLGPNNYEQYFGPGTRLTVT.

As for this clonotype: As the CDR3 is not closed by the conserved phenylalanine or tryptophan, this likely results from a read error. The V call is TRBV19, the J call TRBJ2-5; no clear D gene. Trimming took off 6 bases at V and 5 bases at J, with 13 bases between the two ends. This CDR3 is built from 13 residues. Germline CDR1 and CDR2: LNHDA and SQIVND (reference sequence). The CDR3 coding sequence is TGTGCCAGTAGCCCCAGAGGCGAGGAGACCCAGTACTCC. Translation gives CASSPRGEETQYS.

Only a few counts were recorded for this clonotype. In nucleotides, the CDR3 is TGTGCCAGCAGCCCACGGACTAGCGGGAGGGCCGTTTCCAAAAACATTCAGTACTTC. Amino acid sequence: CASSPRTSGRAVSKNIQYF. The chain has TRBV7-9 and TRBJ2-4; 15 bases agree with TRBD2. Germline trimming cut 5 bases from V and 2 bases from J; bases unmatched to any gene: 10. From germline, CDR1 is SEHNR and CDR2 FQNEAQ (reference sequence). The CDR3 totals 19 residues.

The chain couples TRBV28 to TRBJ2-5; 7 bases agree with TRBD2. J was trimmed by 2 bases and V by 2 bases; bases with no gene match: 2. The V gene's germline CDR1 is MDHEN and CDR2 SYDVKM. The CDR3 is 14 amino acids. The CDR3 here is CASSLRTRQETQYF. The CDR3 DNA follows: TGTGCCAGCAGTTTACGGACTAGACAAGAGACCCAGTACTTC.

The V and J genes are TRBV27 and TRBJ2-1; TRBD2 aligns across 7 bases. Germline V gene lookup returns CDR1 MNHEY and CDR2 SMNVEV (reference sequence). Unmatched junction bases numbered 10, after V lost 5 bases and J lost 0 bases. There are 17 residues in the CDR3. In DNA, the CDR3 is TGTGCCAGCAGTCCCCGTGGGCTAGCGGTCTCCTACAATGAGCAGTTCTTC. Amino acids: CASSPRGLAVSYNEQFF.

V gene TRBV5-4 combines with J gene TRBJ2-1; 7 bases align to TRBD2. The CDR3 is 15 amino acids. Unmatched junction bases numbered 4, after V lost 3 bases and J lost 1 base. Germline CDR1 SGHNT, CDR2 YYREEE (reference sequence). CDR3 in DNA: TGTGCCAGCAGCTCTCTAGCGGATTCCTACAATGAGCAGTTCTTC. It codes for CASSSLADSYNEQFF.

This clonotype was found a few times. The CDR3 ends on some other residue instead of the conserved phenylalanine or tryptophan, so this is likely a read error. V usage is TRBV12-3 or TRBV12-4 and J usage is TRBJ2-3; TRBD2 aligns across 9 bases. The ends lost 4 bases at V and 2 bases at J; junction bases unmatched: 10. This CDR3 has 17 residues. CDR3 residues: CASSSLTSGRNTDTQYL. The CDR3 DNA is TGTGCCAGCAGTTCCCTGACTAGCGGCAGGAACACAGATACGCAGTATTTA.

This clonotype has ten or more counts. The rearrangement links TRBV6-1 to TRBJ1-5; D possibly corresponds to TRBD1 (5 bases). V shed 4 bases and J shed 5 bases, with 9 bases lying between them. The CDR3 is 13 residues long. CDR1 is MNHNS, CDR2 SASEGT, per germline. The CDR3 reads CASSGIQDQPQHF. The CDR3 bases are TGTGCCAGCAGTGGAATACAGGATCAGCCCCAGCATTTT.

This clonotype was found many times. The V gene is TRBV7-8, the J gene TRBJ2-5; D is possibly TRBD1 (6 bases). The V end was cut by 5 bases, the J end by 1 base, with 11 bases between. The CDR3 consists of 14 residues. Germline lookup yields CDR1 SGHVS and CDR2 FQNEAQ. The CDR3 DNA reads TGTGCCAGCAGCCGACAGGAGATCCAAGAGACCCAGTACTTC. Translating gives CASSRQEIQETQYF. Supplemented by reference TRBV7-8 and TRBJ2-5, the full variable domain reads GAGVSQSPRYKVAKRGQDVALRCDPISGHVSLFWYQQALGQGPEFLTYFQNEAQLDKSGLPSDRFFAERPEGSVSTLKIQRTQQEDSAVYLCASSRQEIQETQYFGPGTRLLVL.

This clonotype was recorded many times. This chain joins TRBV11-1 and TRBJ2-3, with TRBD2 identical over 8 bases. This CDR3 spans 16 amino acids. V was clipped by 3 bases and J by 2 bases; unmatched bases: 7. CDR1 SGHAT and CDR2 FQDESV come from the germline V gene (reference sequence). As DNA, the CDR3 is TGTGCCAGCAGCTTTTTGAGCGGGAGTACCACAGATACGCAGTATTTT. Residues: CASSFLSGSTTDTQYF.

This clonotype has at least ten counts. The rearrangement joins TRBV7-2 to TRBJ1-6; no firm D call. Trimming took off 2 bases at V and 6 bases at J, with 11 bases between the two ends. Germline V gene sequence: CDR1 SGHTA, CDR2 FQGNSA. This CDR3 comprises 15 residues. CDR3 sequence reads: CASSLLALTNSPLHF. For the CDR3, the DNA is TGTGCCAGCAGCTTACTGGCACTGACTAATTCACCCCTCCACTTT.

This clonotype was seen ten or more times. This sequence joins TRBV20-1 and TRBJ2-5, with D possibly called TRBD1 or TRBD2 (5 bases each). The V end lost 3 bases, the J end lost 5 bases, and 19 bases lay between the germline ends. The CDR3 has 15 residues. Germline lookup yields CDR1 DFQATT and CDR2 SNEGSKA (reference sequence). The CDR3 sequence is CSARFLGVPWETQYF. CDR3 nucleotides: TGCAGTGCTAGGTTTTTGGGGGTACCCTGGGAGACCCAGTACTTC.

This chain connects TRBV12-3 or TRBV12-4 to TRBJ1-2; D uncertain. The CDR3 extends over 14 amino acids. V lost 2 bases, J lost 7 bases, and 14 bases lay in between. CDR3 sequence reads: CASSLRERSGGYTF. The DNA of the CDR3 is TGTGCCAGCAGTTTAAGAGAAAGGTCTGGTGGCTACACCTTC.

This clonotype has a count of ten or more. The CDR3: CASSLESLAGGRQETQYF. For the CDR3, the DNA is TGTGCCAGCAGTTTAGAATCTCTAGCGGGAGGGAGGCAAGAGACCCAGTACTTC. This chain uses TRBV28 with TRBJ2-5; 12 nucleotides agree with TRBD2. The CDR3 is 18 amino acids. CDR1 is MDHEN and CDR2 is SYDVKM in the germline V gene. Germline trimming cut 2 bases from V and 2 bases from J; bases unmatched to any gene: 9.

This clonotype was seen only a few times. The V and J genes are TRBV4-1 and TRBJ2-7; D not certain. The V end was cut by 1 base, the J end by 1 base, with 8 bases between. CDR1 is MGHRA, CDR2 YSYEKL, per germline. The CDR3 covers 14 residues. The DNA of the CDR3 is TGCGCCAGCAGCCAAGTCGGGCTATCCTACGAGCAGTACTTC. Amino acids: CASSQVGLSYEQYF.

The rearrangement joins TRBV11-2 to TRBJ1-1; maybe TRBD1 (6 bases). This CDR3 region has 14 residues. Trimming pared 3 bases from V and 5 bases from J, leaving 13 bases between. Per the germline V gene, CDR1 is SGHAT and CDR2 is FQNNGV. CDR3 in amino acids: CASSFQGTRTEAFF. CDR3 coding DNA: TGTGCCAGCAGCTTCCAGGGGACGCGAACTGAAGCTTTCTTT.

This clonotype was seen a few times. The V and J genes are TRBV28 and TRBJ2-7; tentatively, D is TRBD1 (6 bases). Germline CDR1 and CDR2: MDHEN and SYDVKM. The CDR3 contains 13 residues. The germline V and J ends were trimmed by 7 bases and 2 bases, with 12 bases remaining between them. The DNA for the CDR3 is TGTGCCAGCAATGGACAGCCGACCTACGAGCAGTACTTC. It translates to CASNGQPTYEQYF.

A few counts support this clonotype. A read error is the likely source, as a far larger clone sits one nucleotide away. V and J are TRBV6-1 and TRBJ1-5; maybe TRBD1 (5 bases). From germline, CDR1 is MNHNS and CDR2 SASEGT. This CDR3 contains 11 residues. CDR3 region: CASSESTDDFF. Written as DNA, the CDR3 is TGTGCCAGCAGTGAGTCGACAGATGATTTTTTT.